The sequence of this T cell receptor beta chain was determined in a study of shared clonotypes between healthy human individuals. Study overall: Each donor's CD4 naive and CD4 memory cells filled three plates apiece, CD8 naive two, and CD8 memory one.

The assay was immunoSEQ multiplex PCR, and TCRdb's table has in-frame clones only and misses some. Of some 630,000 clones in the sample, around 96% are singletons; the top ten hold roughly 0.12%. Germline V gives CDR1 SEHNR, CDR2 FQNEAQ (reference sequence). V lost 5 bases and J lost 4, with 12 bases in between. The CDR3 covers 14 residues. Naivety among CD8 cells was defined by CD45RO negativity and positive CCR7 selection, thereby excluding terminally differentiated effector memory CD45RA+ cells. The donors were all Caucasian adults (living in Nashville, Tennessee). The chain carries TRBV7-9 and TRBJ2-1; perhaps TRBD2 as D (6 bases). Source material: naive CD8+ T cells sorted from blood. The source is a woman aged 25 to 39 in good health. The CDR3 DNA is TGTGCCAGCAGCCCCGAACGGGAGTACAATGAGCAGTTCTTC. It codes for CASSPEREYNEQFF.